This is a list of T cell receptor beta chains from one sample in a study of spatial heterogeneity in lung cancer. MiXCR was run by TCRdb on the 5' RACE reads, yielding one entry per CDR3 protein. This table has about 7,600 distinct CDR3 sequences, about 10% appearing once. Sample: lung tumor tissue, taken at surgery. The receptors shown here come from a female donor with early-stage non-small cell lung cancer. CDR3s include the opening cysteine and the closing phenylalanine or tryptophan.

v_call: TRBV9; cdr3_length: 16; cdr3_aa: CASSVGSGGVKNIQYF
v_call: TRBV7-9; cdr3_length: 12; cdr3_aa: CASSGSGTEAFF
v_call: TRBV7-3; cdr3_length: 15; cdr3_aa: CASSPGPGGMYTQYF
v_call: TRBV28; cdr3_length: 14; cdr3_aa: CASREGGASDTQYF
v_call: TRBV12-3/TRBV12-4; cdr3_length: 15; cdr3_aa: CASRTGTGGTDTQYF
v_call: TRBV10-2; cdr3_length: 13; cdr3_aa: CASVGGLNYGYTF
v_call: TRBV28; cdr3_length: 15; cdr3_aa: CASSLTQTGSYGYTF
v_call: TRBV18; cdr3_length: 17; cdr3_aa: CASSSRFQGTGANVLTF
v_call: TRBV5-5; cdr3_length: 16; cdr3_aa: CASSLLVAGAAYEQFF
v_call: TRBV28; cdr3_length: 14; cdr3_aa: CASSLGQGYDEQYF
v_call: TRBV12-3/TRBV12-4; cdr3_length: 13; cdr3_aa: CASSFIGGSEAFF
v_call: TRBV10-3; cdr3_length: 13; cdr3_aa: CAISGQGHSPLHF